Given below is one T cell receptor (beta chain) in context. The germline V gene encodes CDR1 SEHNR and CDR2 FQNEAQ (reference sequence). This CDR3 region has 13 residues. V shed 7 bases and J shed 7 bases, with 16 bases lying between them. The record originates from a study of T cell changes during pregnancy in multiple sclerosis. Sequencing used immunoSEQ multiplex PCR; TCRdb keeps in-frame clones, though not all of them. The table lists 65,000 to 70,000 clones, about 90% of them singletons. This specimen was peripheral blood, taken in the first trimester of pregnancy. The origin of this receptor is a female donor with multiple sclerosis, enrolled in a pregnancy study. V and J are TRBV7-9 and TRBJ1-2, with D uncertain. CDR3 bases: TGTGCCAGCATCCCTCTCGGGGATCTTGGCTACACCTTC. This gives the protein CASIPLGDLGYTF.